Each of the 20 T cell receptor beta chains below was sequenced from the same sample in a study of blood T cells in healthy people across ages. Alongside a J-beta primer mix, a sample-barcoded 5' primer served in a second PCR lasting roughly 6 to 12 cycles. One entry per CDR3 protein, called by TCRdb with MiXCR from the 5' RACE reads. Here the sample spans about 640,000 distinct CDR3 sequences, 58% being singletons. The sequenced sample consisted of blood. Receptors were obtained from a man between 60 and 75 years old in good health.

The V gene is TRBV27, the J gene TRBJ2-1; weak D call: TRBD1 (6 bases). Germline lookup yields CDR1 MNHEY and CDR2 SMNVEV (reference sequence). V gave up 0 bases and J gave up 1 base, with 13 bases separating them. The CDR3 sequence is 17 residues long. CDR3 DNA sequence: TGTGCCAGCAGTTTATCAGGCAGGGGCCTATCCTACAATGAGCAGTTCTTC. Translated, it gives CASSLSGRGLSYNEQFF.

The chain is built from TRBV6-5 and TRBJ2-5, with D perhaps TRBD1 or TRBD2 (5 bases each). Germline lookup yields CDR1 MNHEY and CDR2 SVGAGI. The CDR3 extends over 14 amino acids. V shed 6 bases and J shed 5 bases, with 16 bases lying between them. CDR3 protein: CASSPRGRDETQYF. CDR3 DNA sequence: TGTGCCAGCAGCCCCCGGGGCAGGGACGAGACCCAGTACTTC.

The chain is built from TRBV6-2 or TRBV6-3 and TRBJ2-7; tentatively, D is TRBD1 or TRBD2 (7 bases each). Trimming pared 7 bases from V and 4 bases from J, leaving 20 bases between. The CDR3 contains 15 residues. Germline CDR1 is MNHEY and CDR2 is SVGEGT. The DNA for the CDR3 is TGTGCCAGCACCTCCCGGGGAGGGGGCAAATACGAGCAGTACTTC. Residues: CASTSRGGGKYEQYF.

The chain joins TRBV5-5 to TRBJ2-1; D possibly corresponds to TRBD2 (5 bases). The germline gives CDR1 SGHKS, CDR2 YYEKEE (reference sequence). The V and J ends lost 0 bases and 9 bases respectively, with 16 bases between them. The CDR3 extends over 15 amino acids. The CDR3 region has the DNA TGTGCCAGCAGCTTGGTTCCCCTTGGTCGGGGTGAGCAGTTCTTC. Amino acids: CASSLVPLGRGEQFF.

This clonotype was counted between two and nine times. The chain joins TRBV20-1 to TRBJ2-7; 9 bases map to TRBD1. V shed 6 bases and J 0 bases; nucleotides not matched to a gene: 6. From germline, CDR1 is DFQATT and CDR2 SNEGSKA (reference sequence). This CDR3 has 14 amino acids. The CDR3: CSARGQGRSYEQYF. CDR3 bases: TGCAGTGCCCGTGGACAGGGGCGCTCCTACGAGCAGTACTTC.

The CDR3 region has the DNA TGTGCCAGCAGTGAAGGGGCCCGGGACGAGGCCGAGCAGTTCTTC. Protein product: CASSEGARDEAEQFF. The chain recombines TRBV6-1 with TRBJ2-1; the D gene could be TRBD1 or TRBD2 (5 bases each). Trimming took off 1 base at V and 10 bases at J, with 17 bases between the two ends. The CDR3 is made up of 15 amino acids. CDR1 and CDR2 from the germline V gene are MNHNS and SASEGT.

V and J are TRBV28 and TRBJ2-1; TRBD2 is a possible D gene (6 bases). V was shortened by 8 bases and J by 3 bases, with 20 bases between the two germline ends. CDR3 size: 16 residues. Per the germline V gene, CDR1 is MDHEN and CDR2 is SYDVKM. The CDR3 loop is CASGPEGAGNYNEQFF. CDR3 sequence (DNA): TGTGCCAGCGGGCCGGAGGGCGCCGGTAACTACAATGAGCAGTTCTTC.

This chain connects TRBV24-1 to TRBJ1-2; TRBD1 matches at 7 bases. Germline V gives CDR1 KGHDR, CDR2 SFDVKD. The length of the CDR3 is 16 residues. V was clipped by 4 bases and J by 6 bases; unmatched bases: 13. The CDR3 bases are TGTGCCACCAGTGACCCAATTTCGACAGGGAGGGATGGCTACACCTTC. As protein: CATSDPISTGRDGYTF.

The chain carries TRBV28 and TRBJ2-1, with 9 bases fitting TRBD1. The CDR3 extends over 14 amino acids. V lost 10 bases and J lost 7; bases outside the gene matches: 11. The germline gives CDR1 MDHEN, CDR2 SYDVKM. This chain's CDR3 is CATRAGTGWNEQFF. The CDR3 nucleotides read TGTGCCACCCGGGCCGGGACAGGGTGGAATGAGCAGTTCTTC.

The chain employs TRBV2 and TRBJ1-2; D might be TRBD1 (5 bases). The CDR3 has 12 residues. Trimming stripped 0 bases from V and 8 bases from J, with 7 bases between. CDR1 SNHLY and CDR2 FYNNEI come from the germline V gene. The CDR3 DNA reads TGTGCCAGCAGTGAAGCAGGGGACGGCTACACCTTC. Its translation is CASSEAGDGYTF.

V and J are TRBV7-2 and TRBJ1-6; TRBD1 is a possible D gene (5 bases). Between the trimmed V and J ends, which lost 5 bases and 7 bases, there was a span of 12 bases. CDR1 and CDR2 from the germline V gene are SGHTA and FQGNSA. The CDR3 covers 14 residues. The CDR3 loop is CASSPDSLNSPLHF. In DNA, the CDR3 is TGTGCCAGCAGCCCAGACAGTCTAAATTCACCCCTCCACTTT. Full variable domain (rest looked up from reference TRBV7-2 and TRBJ1-6): GAGVSQSPSNKVTEKGKDVELRCDPISGHTALYWYRQSLGQGLEFLIYFQGNSAPDKSGLPSDRFSAERTGGSVSTLTIQRTQQEDSAVYLCASSPDSLNSPLHFGNGTRLTVT.

This clonotype came up a few times. This sequence joins TRBV29-1 and TRBJ1-5, with no clear D. The CDR3 spans 12 residues. The V gene's germline CDR1 is SQVTM and CDR2 ANQGSEA. V was clipped by 4 bases and J by 7 bases, with 11 bases between them. The chain's CDR3 is CSVGDEWQPQHF. The CDR3 nucleotides read TGCAGCGTTGGAGACGAGTGGCAGCCCCAGCATTTT.

Regarding this clonotype: Since a much larger clone is just one base distant, this may be a read error. This chain links TRBV19 with TRBJ1-2; D not certain. The V and J ends lost 9 bases and 4 bases respectively, with 21 bases between them. Germline CDR1 LNHDA, CDR2 SQIVND (reference sequence). The CDR3 runs 15 residues. The CDR3 loop is CASATPRTETYGYTF. DNA for the CDR3: TGTGCCAGCGCGACTCCTCGGACGGAAACCTATGGCTACACCTTC.

The chain couples TRBV4-1 to TRBJ2-4; TRBD1 matches at 9 bases. Matching the DNA end better, TRBJ2-7 makes the J call doubtful. Germline CDR1 and CDR2: MGHRA and YSYEKL. There are 15 residues in the CDR3. CDR3 amino acids: CASSHLGTGNYEQYF. As DNA, the CDR3 is TGCGCCAGCAGCCACCTCGGGACAGGGAACTACGAGCAGTACTTC.

This rearrangement joins TRBV5-4 to TRBJ2-1; D is unclear. The ends were cut back, 2 bases at V and 0 bases at J, with 9 bases in the middle. The CDR3 loop spans 15 amino acids. The germline V gene has CDR1 SGHNT and CDR2 YYREEE (reference sequence). The CDR3 region is CASSFPTSSYNEQFF. The CDR3 DNA follows: TGTGCCAGCAGCTTTCCTACGAGCTCCTACAATGAGCAGTTCTTC.

This clonotype was recorded a few times. The genes are TRBV7-2 and TRBJ2-5; 8 positions match TRBD1. The germline CDR1 and CDR2 sequences are SGHTA and FQGNSA. The CDR3 covers 15 residues. Germline trimming cut 5 bases from V and 3 bases from J; bases unmatched to any gene: 8. The CDR3 spells CASSPRQGTKETQYF. CDR3 coding DNA: TGTGCCAGCAGCCCGCGACAGGGGACGAAAGAGACCCAGTACTTC.

This clonotype was seen more than once but under ten times. The V and J genes are TRBV29-1 and TRBJ2-5, with D possibly being TRBD1 or TRBD2 (6 bases each). The CDR3 runs to 17 residues. Looked up from germline, CDR1 is SQVTM and CDR2 is ANQGSEA. Trimming took 6 bases from V and 3 from J, leaving 26 bases between them. Here the CDR3 DNA reads TGCAGCGTGGGCCCCTTAGGGGGGTTCGCCCGTGAAGAGACCCAGTACTTC. As protein: CSVGPLGGFAREETQYF.

The table lists this clonotype with a count of one. The J gene is TRBJ2-5, the V gene TRBV3-1; no firm D call. V was pared by 6 bases and J by 0 bases, with 8 bases between. Germline CDR1 and CDR2: LGHDT and YNNKEL (reference sequence). The CDR3 spans 13 residues. In DNA form, the CDR3 reads TGTGCCAGCAGGTACAGTAACCAAGAGACCCAGTACTTC. Its translation is CASRYSNQETQYF.

This clonotype was counted many times. V and J are TRBV2 and TRBJ2-7, with no clear D. The CDR3 consists of 12 residues. Trimming pared 3 bases from V and 3 bases from J, leaving 6 bases between. Per germline, CDR1 SNHLY and CDR2 FYNNEI. CDR3 amino acids: CASSDRSYEQYF. The CDR3, as DNA: TGTGCCAGCAGTGACAGGAGCTACGAGCAGTACTTC. Together with reference TRBV2 and TRBJ2-7, the CDR3 gives the full variable domain: EPEVTQTPSHQVTQMGQEVILRCVPISNHLYFYWYRQILGQKVEFLVSFYNNEISEKSEIFDDQFSVERPDGSNFTLKIRSTKLEDSAMYFCASSDRSYEQYFGPGTRLTVT.

The rearrangement uses TRBV20-1 and TRBJ1-1, with 12 bases matching TRBD1. V shed 5 bases and J 4 bases; nucleotides not matched to a gene: 11. Germline loops: CDR1 DFQATT, CDR2 SNEGSKA (reference sequence). This CDR3 contains 16 residues. CDR3 amino acids: CSAAPGQGARRTEAFF. The CDR3 DNA follows: TGCAGTGCTGCGCCGGGACAGGGGGCGCGGCGCACTGAAGCTTTCTTT.